Following are 19 T cell receptor beta chains from one sample sequenced in a study of early T cells in non-severe SARS-CoV-2 infection. Via MiXCR, TCRdb re-called the 5' RACE reads, giving one row per CDR3 protein. The table has tens of thousands of distinct CDR3 sequences, 11% seen once. The sequences come from whole blood, collected at baseline. The receptors shown here come from an adult who was a healthcare worker with PCR-confirmed SARS-CoV-2 infection or an uninfected control (not recorded which).

This clonotype has ten or more counts. The rearrangement uses TRBV3-1 and TRBJ2-7; 7 bases agree with TRBD1. The CDR3 covers 14 residues. In germline, CDR1 is LGHDT, CDR2 YNNKEL (reference sequence). V shed 1 base and J 1 base; nucleotides not matched to a gene: 1. This chain's CDR3 is CASSQGTGSYEQYF. As DNA, the CDR3 is TGTGCCAGCAGCCAAGGGACAGGATCCTACGAGCAGTACTTC.

Many counts were recorded for this clonotype. J is TRBJ2-1 and V is TRBV29-1; D tentatively fits TRBD1 or TRBD2 (5 bases each). Germline CDR1 is SQVTM and CDR2 is ANQGSEA. The CDR3 has 15 amino acids. The V gene lost 6 bases and the J gene lost 0 bases, with 15 bases spanning the gap. The CDR3 here is CSVDGTSSSYNEQFF. The DNA of the CDR3 is TGCAGCGTCGACGGGACGTCCAGCTCCTACAATGAGCAGTTCTTC.

This clonotype has ten or more counts. This rearrangement joins TRBV5-1 to TRBJ2-1, with a weak D call TRBD2 (5 bases). The CDR3 is 14 amino acids. The V gene's germline CDR1 is SGHRS and CDR2 YFSETQ. Trimming cost V 0 bases and J 10 bases, with 14 bases left between them. The CDR3 DNA reads TGCGCCAGCAGCTTGGTCTCGACTGCGGGCGAGCAGTTCTTC. As protein: CASSLVSTAGEQFF. The variable domain in full, with the rest retrieved from reference TRBV5-1 and TRBJ2-1, is KAGVTQTPRYLIKTRGQQVTLSCSPISGHRSVSWYQQTPGQGLQFLFEYFSETQRNKGNFPGRFSGRQFSNSRSEMNVSTLELGDSALYLCASSLVSTAGEQFFGPGTRLTVL.

The chain employs TRBV30 and TRBJ2-3; TRBD1 agrees at 12 bases. The germline gives CDR1 GTSNPN, CDR2 SVGIG (reference sequence). This CDR3 is built from 15 residues. J gave up 2 bases and V 2 bases, and 2 bases lay outside the gene matches. CDR3 in amino acids: CAWSPGQGATDTQYF. For the CDR3, the DNA is TGTGCCTGGAGTCCGGGACAGGGGGCCACAGATACGCAGTATTTT.

This clonotype occurred a few times. The V call is TRBV7-2, the J call TRBJ2-3; the D is unclear. The CDR3 loop spans 12 amino acids. Germline V gene data show CDR1 as SGHTA and CDR2 as FQGNSA. V was cut by 5 bases and J by 8 bases, with 11 bases left in between. The CDR3 DNA sequence: TGTGCCAGCAGCGCCTTCATCGGTACGCAGTATTTT. Residues: CASSAFIGTQYF.

The V gene is TRBV6-5, the J gene TRBJ2-2, with TRBD1 identical over 8 bases. The CDR3 spans 15 residues. J was trimmed by 6 bases and V by 5 bases; bases with no gene match: 8. CDR1 MNHEY and CDR2 SVGAGI come from the germline V gene. The CDR3 sequence: CASSQLGTGPGELFF. The CDR3 DNA follows: TGTGCCAGCAGTCAACTCGGGACAGGACCCGGGGAGCTGTTTTTT.

The table lists this clonotype with a few counts. The chain couples TRBV4-3 to TRBJ2-1, with a weak D call TRBD1 (6 bases). V lost 5 bases and J lost 4, with 9 bases in between. The CDR3 is 13 amino acids. From germline, CDR1 is LGHNA and CDR2 YSLEER. The DNA of the CDR3 is TGCGCCAGCAGCTACAGGGCGTACAATGAGCAGTTCTTC. Its protein product is CASSYRAYNEQFF.

This clonotype was seen a few times. V and J are TRBV18 and TRBJ2-6; D possibly corresponds to TRBD1 (6 bases). There are 16 residues in the CDR3. V was cut by 2 bases and J by 4 bases, with 12 bases left in between. Germline CDR1 and CDR2: KGHSH and LQKENI. The CDR3 DNA follows: TGTGCCAGCTCACCATTGGGGGCTACCGGGGCCAACGTCCTGACTTTC. It encodes CASSPLGATGANVLTF.

V and J are TRBV12-3 or TRBV12-4 and TRBJ2-3, with D hard to call. Trimming pared 1 base from V and 7 bases from J, leaving 3 bases between. The CDR3 runs 11 residues. The CDR3 bases are TGTGCCAGCAGTTTAGGACATACGCAGTATTTT. Its translation is CASSLGHTQYF.

There are a few counts of this clonotype. The chain links TRBV9 to TRBJ1-1; D not resolved. V was pared by 0 bases and J by 0 bases, with 12 bases between. This CDR3 spans 16 amino acids. Germline V gives CDR1 SGDLS, CDR2 YYNGEE. The CDR3: CASSVGVGFMNTEAFF. The DNA of the CDR3 is TGTGCCAGCAGCGTAGGAGTAGGGTTTATGAACACTGAAGCTTTCTTT. The full variable domain, its missing parts supplied by reference TRBV9 and TRBJ1-1, is DSGVTQTPKHLITATGQRVTLRCSPRSGDLSVYWYQQSLDQGLQFLIQYYNGEERAKGNILERFSAQQFPDLHSELNLSSLELGDSALYFCASSVGVGFMNTEAFFGQGTRLTVV.

This clonotype was recorded at least ten times. The chain has TRBV6-1 and TRBJ1-5, with D hard to call. Germline CDR1 and CDR2: MNHNS and SASEGT. This CDR3 is 14 amino acids long. The V and J ends lost 3 bases and 3 bases respectively, with 9 bases between them. The CDR3 DNA is TGTGCCAGCAGTGAGGGGAACTCCAATCAGCCCCAGCATTTT. Amino acid sequence: CASSEGNSNQPQHF.

The V and J genes are TRBV19 and TRBJ2-1, with 11 bases lining up with TRBD2. Trimming at V came to 4 bases and at J to 5 bases, leaving 4 bases not matched to a gene. CDR1 is LNHDA and CDR2 is SQIVND in the germline V gene (reference sequence). This CDR3 comprises 15 residues. In nucleotides, the CDR3 is TGTGCCAGTAGTACCCTAGCGGGGGGTAACAATGAGCAGTTCTTC. Amino acids: CASSTLAGGNNEQFF.

This chain uses TRBV5-1 with TRBJ2-7; 7 bases match TRBD2. The CDR3 covers 13 residues. V lost 2 bases and J lost 5; bases outside the gene matches: 4. In germline, CDR1 is SGHRS, CDR2 YFSETQ. CDR3 sequence reads: CASSFRDYDEQYF. In DNA, the CDR3 is TGCGCCAGCAGCTTTCGGGACTATGACGAGCAGTACTTC.

This clonotype was detected ten times or more. This sequence joins TRBV6-2 or TRBV6-3 and TRBJ2-6; TRBD2 agrees at 7 bases. CDR3 length: 18 amino acids. J lost 0 bases, V lost 5 bases, and 10 bases had no gene match. In germline, CDR1 is MNHEY, CDR2 SVGEGT. The CDR3 sequence: CASSHPRGESSGANVLTF. The CDR3 coding sequence is TGTGCCAGCAGTCACCCCCGGGGGGAGAGCTCTGGGGCCAACGTCCTGACTTTC.

This rearrangement joins TRBV5-4 to TRBJ1-4; D gene unclear. CDR3 length equals 16 residues. The germline V gene has CDR1 SGHNT and CDR2 YYREEE (reference sequence). V was pared by 4 bases and J by 0 bases, with 13 bases between. CDR3 amino acids: CASSSGREPTNEKLFF. The CDR3 nucleotides read TGTGCCAGCAGCAGCGGAAGGGAACCAACTAATGAAAAACTGTTTTTT.

This clonotype was observed at least ten times. The rearrangement links TRBV14 to TRBJ1-2; the D is unclear. The CDR3 covers 13 residues. V lost 4 bases to trimming and J lost 2 bases, with 8 bases between them. Germline CDR1 SGHDN, CDR2 FVKESK. The CDR3 nucleotides are TGTGCCAGCAGCCTTCTCCAAAACTATGGCTACACCTTC. This codes for CASSLLQNYGYTF.

This clonotype appeared a few times. This chain uses TRBV29-1 with TRBJ2-5; 7 bases match TRBD1. CDR3 size: 13 residues. The V segment lost 3 bases and the J segment 1 base; nucleotides outside the gene matches: 2. CDR1 and CDR2 from the germline V gene are SQVTM and ANQGSEA. CDR3 DNA sequence: TGCAGCGTTGAGGGGACAGCCCAAGAGACCCAGTACTTC. This gives the protein CSVEGTAQETQYF.

This clonotype was found a few times. The V and J genes are TRBV14 and TRBJ2-2, with 7 bases aligning to TRBD2. With V trimmed by 7 bases and J by 0 bases, 2 bases remained unmatched. From germline, CDR1 is SGHDN and CDR2 FVKESK. The CDR3 sequence is 14 residues long. This CDR3 reads CASTTSPNTGELFF. CDR3 DNA sequence: TGTGCCAGCACGACTAGCCCGAACACCGGGGAGCTGTTTTTT.

This clonotype was seen ten or more times. The chain has TRBV6-5 and TRBJ2-1; D may be TRBD2 (6 bases). Germline lookup yields CDR1 MNHEY and CDR2 SVGAGI. The V end was cut by 2 bases, the J end by 5 bases, with 10 bases between. The CDR3 extends over 14 amino acids. The CDR3 DNA follows: TGTGCCAGCAGTTACGACGGGACTCACAATGAGCAGTTCTTC. This gives the protein CASSYDGTHNEQFF.